A few counts support the clone carrying this TCR beta chain. As yet, its antigen is unknown. This CDR3 is 13 amino acids long. Trimming took 2 bases from V and 4 from J, leaving 7 bases between them. CDR1 MNHNY and CDR2 SVGAGI come from the germline V gene (reference sequence). Time point described: patch test 1, 2 weeks after DPC sensitization. Treatment in this sample: therapeutic diphenylcyclopropenone sensitization with weekly scalp DPC. It was from unfractionated whole blood that total RNA was extracted. This sample is part of a study of human T cells and chemical hapten exposure. Turning to the study itself: Upper inner arm skin measuring about 2 cm by about 2 cm received 2% DPC for sensitization. Study results and limitations: No change in TCRs above 1 in 1000 frequency was produced by DPC sensitization.

Via MiXCR, TCRdb re-called the RACE reads, giving one row per CDR3 protein. The sample has roughly 380,000 distinct CDR3 sequences, about 4.4% seen once. This sequence was found in a woman in her forties or fifties with alopecia areata. Some clones in this sample may be carry-over from other donors' samples. The chain links TRBV6-6 to TRBJ2-3; D unresolved. The source was whole blood, collected in connection with sensitization to the hapten diphenylcyclopropenone (DPC). In DNA, the CDR3 is TGTGCCAGCAGTTACCGGGCGCCAGATACGCAGTATTTT. It specifies CASSYRAPDTQYF.